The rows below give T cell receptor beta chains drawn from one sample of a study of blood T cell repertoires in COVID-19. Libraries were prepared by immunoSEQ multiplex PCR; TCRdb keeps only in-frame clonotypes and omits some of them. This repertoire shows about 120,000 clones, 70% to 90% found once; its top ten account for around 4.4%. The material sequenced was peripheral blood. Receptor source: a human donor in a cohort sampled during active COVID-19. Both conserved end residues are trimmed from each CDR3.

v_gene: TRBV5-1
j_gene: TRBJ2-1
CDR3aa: ASSLGGIQYNEQF

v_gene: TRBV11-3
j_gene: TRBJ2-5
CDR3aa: ASSPGSGRAGQETQY

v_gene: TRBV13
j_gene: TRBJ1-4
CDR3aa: ASSVRGPANEKLF

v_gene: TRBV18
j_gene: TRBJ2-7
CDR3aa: ASSLVGDQTYEQY

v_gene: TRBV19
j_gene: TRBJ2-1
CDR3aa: ASSRTRSGRASANEQF

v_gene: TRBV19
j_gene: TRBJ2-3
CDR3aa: ASSPAGLAGTDTQY

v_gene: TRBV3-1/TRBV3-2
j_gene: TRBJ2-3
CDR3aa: ASSQGGGAVDTQY

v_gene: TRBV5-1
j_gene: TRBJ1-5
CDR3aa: ASSHGDFNQPQH

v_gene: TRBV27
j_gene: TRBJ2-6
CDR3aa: ASRSLDRGEIGANVLT

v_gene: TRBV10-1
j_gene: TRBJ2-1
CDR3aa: ASGRDRGYNEQF

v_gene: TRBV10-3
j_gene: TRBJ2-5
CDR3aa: AITQTVAGGLN

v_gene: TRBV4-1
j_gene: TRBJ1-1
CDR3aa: ASSQFSQGGTEAF

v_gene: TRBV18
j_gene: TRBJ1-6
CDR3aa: ASSLSVGGNSPLH

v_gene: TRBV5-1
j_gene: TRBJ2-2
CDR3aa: ASSLGQTNTGELF

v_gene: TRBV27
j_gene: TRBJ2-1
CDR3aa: ASSVRLTYNEQF

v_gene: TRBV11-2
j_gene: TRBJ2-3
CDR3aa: ASSHSRVDRTQTDTQY

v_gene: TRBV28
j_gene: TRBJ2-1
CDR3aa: ASSLLTSGRYSSYNEQF

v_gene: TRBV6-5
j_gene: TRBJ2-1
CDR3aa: ASSHGLADNEQF

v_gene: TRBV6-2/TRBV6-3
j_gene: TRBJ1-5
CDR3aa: ASSYTWTERHSNQPQH

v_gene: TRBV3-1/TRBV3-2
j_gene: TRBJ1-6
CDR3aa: ASSPPGNSPLH

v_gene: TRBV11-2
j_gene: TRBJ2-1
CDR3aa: ASSLEGGFYNEQF

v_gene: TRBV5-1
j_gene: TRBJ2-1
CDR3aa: ASRLLSSYNEQF

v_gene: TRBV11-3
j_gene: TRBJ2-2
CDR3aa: ASSTGLNTGELF

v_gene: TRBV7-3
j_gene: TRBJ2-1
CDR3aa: ASSLNGQYIPNEQF

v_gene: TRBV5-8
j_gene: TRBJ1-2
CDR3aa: ASSPWDTSNYGYT

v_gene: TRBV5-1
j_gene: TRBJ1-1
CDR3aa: ASSLKARENTEAF

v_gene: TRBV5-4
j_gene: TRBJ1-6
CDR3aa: ASSSTLAGRNSPLH

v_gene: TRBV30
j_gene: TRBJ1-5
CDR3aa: AWSVGTANSNQPQH

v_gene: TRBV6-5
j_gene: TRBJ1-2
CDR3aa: ASARTGGGYGYT

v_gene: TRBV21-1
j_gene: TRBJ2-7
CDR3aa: ASPGQPNEQY

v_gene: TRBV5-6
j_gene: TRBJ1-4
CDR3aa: ASSLFGKNEKLF

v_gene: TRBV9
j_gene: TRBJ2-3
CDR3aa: ASSVVSSTDTQY

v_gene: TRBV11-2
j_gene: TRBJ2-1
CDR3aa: ASSLRGQGYNEQF

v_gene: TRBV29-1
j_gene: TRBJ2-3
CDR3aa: SVGGSLTLDTQY

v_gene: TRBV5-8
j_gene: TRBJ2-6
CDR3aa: ASSLGLGAGGTGANVLT

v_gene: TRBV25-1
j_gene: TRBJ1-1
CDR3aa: ASTEGGDTNTEAF

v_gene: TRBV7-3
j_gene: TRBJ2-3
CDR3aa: ASSSAGGSTDTQY